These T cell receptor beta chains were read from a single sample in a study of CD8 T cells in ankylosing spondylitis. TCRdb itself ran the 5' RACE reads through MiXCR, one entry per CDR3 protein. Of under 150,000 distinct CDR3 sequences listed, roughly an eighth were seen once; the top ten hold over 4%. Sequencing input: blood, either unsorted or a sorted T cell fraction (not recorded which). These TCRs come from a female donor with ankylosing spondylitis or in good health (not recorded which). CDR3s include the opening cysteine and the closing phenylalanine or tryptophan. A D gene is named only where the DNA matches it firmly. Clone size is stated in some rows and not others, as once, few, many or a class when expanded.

CDR3 protein: CSDNTAGEGDTQYF; CDR3 DNA: TGCAGCGACAACACAGCGGGAGAGGGGGATACGCAGTATTTT; D gene: TRBD2; clone size: many; J gene: TRBJ2-3; V gene: TRBV29-1; CDR3 length: 14
CDR3 protein: CASSLSPPPLAGGPNTGELFF; CDR3 DNA: TGCGCCAGCAGTCTAAGCCCTCCTCCCCTAGCGGGAGGGCCGAACACCGGGGAGCTGTTTTTT; D gene: TRBD2; clone size: once; J gene: TRBJ2-2; V gene: TRBV23-1; CDR3 length: 21
CDR3 protein: CASSEAQWTVVEAFF; CDR3 DNA: TGTGCCAGCAGTGAAGCGCAATGGACAGTTGTTGAAGCTTTCTTT; D gene: .; clone size: .; J gene: TRBJ1-1; V gene: TRBV2; CDR3 length: 15
CDR3 protein: CSAPGQGSGTEAFF; CDR3 DNA: TGCAGTGCCCCGGGACAGGGTTCGGGCACTGAAGCTTTCTTT; D gene: TRBD1; clone size: many; J gene: TRBJ1-1; V gene: TRBV20-1; CDR3 length: 14
CDR3 protein: CASSERRGSLPEAFF; CDR3 DNA: TGTGCCAGCAGTGAAAGAAGGGGGTCACTCCCTGAAGCTTTCTTT; D gene: .; clone size: many; J gene: TRBJ1-1; V gene: TRBV6-1; CDR3 length: 15
CDR3 protein: CASSRGQAGNIQYF; CDR3 DNA: TGCGCCAGCAGCAGGGGACAGGCGGGGAACATTCAGTACTTC; D gene: TRBD1; clone size: many; J gene: TRBJ2-4; V gene: TRBV5-1; CDR3 length: 14
CDR3 protein: CASSRSGGPNEQFF; CDR3 DNA: TGTGCCAGCAGCCGCTCCGGGGGACCCAATGAGCAGTTCTTC; D gene: .; clone size: many; J gene: TRBJ2-1; V gene: TRBV3-1; CDR3 length: 14
CDR3 protein: CASKGGYSTDTQYF; CDR3 DNA: TGTGCCAGTAAGGGAGGGTACAGCACAGATACGCAGTATTTT; D gene: TRBD2; clone size: .; J gene: TRBJ2-3; V gene: TRBV12-3/TRBV12-4; CDR3 length: 14
CDR3 protein: CASAGRNEKLFF; CDR3 DNA: TGTGCCTCGGCGGGCCGCAATGAAAAACTGTTTTTT; D gene: .; clone size: .; J gene: TRBJ1-4; V gene: TRBV30; CDR3 length: 12
CDR3 protein: CASSLRGTGGTDTQYF; CDR3 DNA: TGCGCCAGCAGCCTCCGCGGGACAGGGGGCACAGATACGCAGTATTTT; D gene: TRBD1; clone size: many; J gene: TRBJ2-3; V gene: TRBV4-1; CDR3 length: 16
CDR3 protein: CASSRGRKEIQYF; CDR3 DNA: TGTGCCAGCTCACGGGGTCGGAAAGAGATCCAGTACTTC; D gene: .; clone size: .; J gene: TRBJ2-5; V gene: TRBV18; CDR3 length: 13
CDR3 protein: CASKEAGHLNTEAFF; CDR3 DNA: TGTGCCAGTAAGGAGGCCGGACACCTGAACACTGAAGCTTTCTTT; D gene: .; clone size: many; J gene: TRBJ1-1; V gene: TRBV19; CDR3 length: 15
CDR3 protein: CSATERPQGTEAFF; CDR3 DNA: TGCAGTGCTACCGAAAGACCCCAGGGGACTGAAGCTTTCTTT; D gene: .; clone size: many; J gene: TRBJ1-1; V gene: TRBV20-1; CDR3 length: 14
CDR3 protein: CSASNEKLFF; CDR3 DNA: TGCAGCGCCTCCAATGAAAAACTGTTTTTT; D gene: .; clone size: .; J gene: TRBJ1-4; V gene: TRBV29-1; CDR3 length: 10
CDR3 protein: CASSGYLGDTEAFF; CDR3 DNA: TGTGCCAGCAGCGGGTATCTAGGGGACACTGAAGCTTTCTTT; D gene: .; clone size: many; J gene: TRBJ1-1; V gene: TRBV9; CDR3 length: 14
CDR3 protein: CASSLSSLAQQFF; CDR3 DNA: TGTGCCAGCAGTTTATCCTCCCTAGCGCAGCAGTTCTTC; D gene: .; clone size: many; J gene: TRBJ2-1; V gene: TRBV27; CDR3 length: 13
CDR3 protein: CAWSVGGNSPLHF; CDR3 DNA: TGTGCCTGGAGTGTGGGGGGGAATTCACCCCTCCACTTT; D gene: .; clone size: many; J gene: TRBJ1-6; V gene: TRBV30; CDR3 length: 13
CDR3 protein: CASSGTPGQTNYGYTF; CDR3 DNA: TGCGCCAGCAGCGGAACCCCTGGACAGACTAACTATGGCTACACCTTC; D gene: .; clone size: many; J gene: TRBJ1-2; V gene: TRBV5-1; CDR3 length: 16
CDR3 protein: CASSLDRPADSPLHF; CDR3 DNA: TGCGCCAGCAGCTTGGATAGGCCCGCGGATTCACCCCTCCACTTT; D gene: .; clone size: .; J gene: TRBJ1-6; V gene: TRBV5-1; CDR3 length: 15
CDR3 protein: CAWSPDREYEQYF; CDR3 DNA: TGTGCCTGGAGTCCGGACAGGGAATACGAGCAGTACTTC; D gene: TRBD1; clone size: many; J gene: TRBJ2-7; V gene: TRBV30; CDR3 length: 13
CDR3 protein: CASSFRTGFTTGELFF; CDR3 DNA: TGTGCCAGCAGCTTCCGGACCGGGTTTACCACCGGGGAGCTGTTTTTT; D gene: .; clone size: many; J gene: TRBJ2-2; V gene: TRBV7-9; CDR3 length: 16
CDR3 protein: CASSSRTSGSTSSNEQFF; CDR3 DNA: TGCGCCAGCAGCTCCCGGACTAGCGGGAGCACCTCGTCCAATGAGCAGTTCTTC; D gene: TRBD2; clone size: many; J gene: TRBJ2-1; V gene: TRBV5-1; CDR3 length: 18
CDR3 protein: CASSQFLMGASGNTIYF; CDR3 DNA: TGTGCCAGCAGCCAATTCCTAATGGGCGCCTCTGGAAACACCATATATTTT; D gene: .; clone size: many; J gene: TRBJ1-3; V gene: TRBV3-1; CDR3 length: 17
CDR3 protein: CASSEVLQVNTGELFF; CDR3 DNA: TGTGCCAGCAGTGAAGTTCTCCAGGTGAACACCGGGGAGCTGTTTTTT; D gene: .; clone size: .; J gene: TRBJ2-2; V gene: TRBV14; CDR3 length: 16
CDR3 protein: CASSTGGIYDEQYF; CDR3 DNA: TGCGCCAGCAGCACTGGAGGTATTTACGACGAGCAGTACTTC; D gene: .; clone size: many; J gene: TRBJ2-7; V gene: TRBV5-1; CDR3 length: 14
CDR3 protein: CASSLRAGELFF; CDR3 DNA: TGTGCCAGCAGTCTAAGGGCCGGGGAGCTGTTTTTT; D gene: .; clone size: many; J gene: TRBJ2-2; V gene: TRBV12-3/TRBV12-4; CDR3 length: 12
CDR3 protein: CASSDPTGVNEKLFF; CDR3 DNA: TGTGCCAGCAGTGACCCGACAGGGGTTAATGAAAAACTGTTTTTT; D gene: TRBD1; clone size: many; J gene: TRBJ1-4; V gene: TRBV6-1; CDR3 length: 15
CDR3 protein: CASSARDRGLSNEKLFF; CDR3 DNA: TGTGCCAGCAGCGCCCGGGACAGGGGGCTGTCTAATGAAAAACTGTTTTTT; D gene: TRBD1; clone size: many; J gene: TRBJ1-4; V gene: TRBV5-5; CDR3 length: 17
CDR3 protein: CASSSGLATDTQYF; CDR3 DNA: TGCGCCAGCAGCTCCGGACTAGCAACAGATACGCAGTATTTT; D gene: TRBD2; clone size: many; J gene: TRBJ2-3; V gene: TRBV5-1; CDR3 length: 14
CDR3 protein: CASSLAVGGSNYGYTF; CDR3 DNA: TGCGCCAGCAGCTTGGCCGTCGGGGGGTCTAACTATGGCTACACCTTC; D gene: .; clone size: many; J gene: TRBJ1-2; V gene: TRBV5-1; CDR3 length: 16
CDR3 protein: CASSPRKQGSYYEQYF; CDR3 DNA: TGTGCCAGCTCACCACGAAAACAGGGGTCTTACTACGAGCAGTACTTC; D gene: TRBD1; clone size: many; J gene: TRBJ2-7; V gene: TRBV18; CDR3 length: 16